This T cell receptor beta chain emerged from a study of blood T cell repertoires in COVID-19. On the study more broadly: Donors in the United States, Italy and Spain gave samples during acute or convalescent COVID-19. T cells, B-cell-depleted T cells, or PBMCs supplied cDNA or gDNA.

J was trimmed by 1 base and V by 4 bases; bases with no gene match: 5. The CDR3 extends over 15 amino acids. Germline lookup yields CDR1 SGHRS and CDR2 YFSETQ. Under the authors' procedure: Reference gene primer amplification gave estimated nucleated cell counts. Only in-frame clones appear in the TCRdb table, and some are missing; sequencing was by immunoSEQ multiplex PCR. The DNA gave D and trimming, while V, J and clone size come from that table. The data contain roughly 250,000 clones, 87% of them singletons. This receptor was identified in a woman between 50 and 59 years old with acute or convalescent COVID-19. Material: peripheral blood. This sequence joins TRBV5-1 and TRBJ2-1; 7 bases agree with TRBD2. CDR3 nucleotides: TGCGCCAGCAGCCCCCGGGGAGGGTCCTACAATGAGCAGTTCTTC. It encodes CASSPRGGSYNEQFF.